This paragraph reports one TCR beta chain. As yet, its antigen is unknown. The data stem from a study of cytomegalovirus exposure and HLA in healthy donors. The study's findings and limits: Evidence from a later analysis indicated that most CMV-associated TCR beta chains looked HLA-restricted.

V shed 3 bases, J shed 6 bases, and the junction held 11 bases outside the gene matches. Looked up from germline, CDR1 is MNHEY and CDR2 is SMNVEV (reference sequence). The CDR3 is 17 amino acids. PCR employed 60 Vbeta and 13 Jbeta primers. Measured with immunoSEQ multiplex PCR; TCRdb has only the in-frame clones, and not every one. This table has under 200,000 clones, roughly 73% appearing once. The chain employs TRBV27 and TRBJ2-2; 9 positions match TRBD1. The TCR originated in a male donor in good health and CMV-seronegative. What was sequenced was PBMCs. The CDR3 reads CASSFRIPGQGSGELFF. CDR3 DNA: TGTGCCAGCAGTTTTCGGATTCCGGGACAGGGCTCCGGGGAGCTGTTTTTT.